The sequence of this TCR beta chain was determined in a study of T cells after yellow fever vaccination. Study outcomes and limitations: In post-booster samples, most primary-vaccination clones reappeared (about 96% CD4, about 91% CD8). Clonotypes appearing in both CD4 and CD8 compartments existed, and their share was small. Repertoires obtained by FACS sorting could include abundant clonotypes that entered as contaminants from the bulk population.

This clonotype was observed a handful of times. Its antigen is not identified. UMIs and a universal primer site were added when TCR cDNA was made by 5'RACE template switching. MiXCR, run by TCRdb on the 5' RACE reads, gives a single entry per CDR3 protein. The profile covers fewer than 450,000 distinct CDR3 sequences, with approximately 3.9% appearing a single time and about 24% taken by the ten largest. CDR3 size: 13 residues. V lost 2 bases to trimming and J lost 4 bases, with 9 bases between them. CDR1 and CDR2 from the germline V gene are SGHRS and YFSETQ. The chain couples TRBV5-1 to TRBJ1-2; no clear D. The receptor's source is a man younger than 30 who received the YFV17D yellow fever vaccine. The source material was PBMCs, sampled 5 days after the yellow fever booster vaccination. The CDR3 region is CASSLERTYGYTF. CDR3 sequence (DNA): TGCGCCAGCAGCTTAGAGAGGACCTATGGCTACACCTTC.